This is a list of T cell receptor beta chains from one sample in a study of shared clonotypes between healthy human individuals. The protocol was immunoSEQ multiplex PCR, while the TCRdb copy is restricted to in-frame clones and leaves out a portion. This sample has approximately 710,000 clones, with 90% found just once. Specimen: memory CD8+ T cells from PBMCs. The receptors shown here come from a man aged 18-30 years in good health. Some clones in this sample may be carry-over from other donors' samples. CDR3s include the opening cysteine and the closing phenylalanine or tryptophan. D genes are given only for firm matches. Clone size is not always given. Where it is, it says once, few, many or a class for expanded clones.

D gene	V gene	clone size	J gene	CDR3 DNA	CDR3 protein
-	TRBV28	-	TRBJ1-2	TGTGCCAGCAGTGTTACGTATGGGGCTGCCTATGGCTACACCTTC	CASSVTYGAAYGYTF
TRBD1	TRBV19	few	TRBJ1-1	TGTGCCAGTAGTCCGTCGACGGACAGGATTGTCCGACTGAACACTGAAGCTTTCTTT	CASSPSTDRIVRLNTEAFF
TRBD1	TRBV5-1	-	TRBJ2-7	TGCGCCAGCAGGTTTGGGACAGGGGTGGGGGAGCAGTACTTC	CASRFGTGVGEQYF
TRBD1	TRBV11-2	-	TRBJ2-7	TGTGCCAGCAGCTTGACAGGGAACCTGAGGTACGAGCAGTACTTC	CASSLTGNLRYEQYF
-	TRBV14	-	TRBJ1-2	TGTGCCAGCAGGCTCAGCGGGGAAACTAACTATGGCTACACCTTC	CASRLSGETNYGYTF
TRBD2	TRBV7-9	once	TRBJ2-3	TGTGCCAGCAGCTTCTTTTACGCGGGAGGACCAACAGATACGCAGTATTTT	CASSFFYAGGPTDTQYF
TRBD2	TRBV11-2	-	TRBJ2-5	TGTGCCAGCAGGCCGACTAGCGGGGGGCTTTGGGGGACCCAGTACTTC	CASRPTSGGLWGTQYF
-	TRBV9	few	TRBJ1-1	TGTGCCAGCAGCGTAGCGGGGCAGTTGAACACTGAAGCTTTCTTT	CASSVAGQLNTEAFF
-	TRBV5-4	-	TRBJ2-7	TGTGCCAGCAGCTACAACTCCTACGAGCAGTACTTC	CASSYNSYEQYF
TRBD1	TRBV10-3	-	TRBJ1-4	TGTGCCATCAGTGATGGCAGGGACAGGGCGAATGAAAAACTGTTTTTT	CAISDGRDRANEKLFF
-	TRBV5-6	-	TRBJ2-3	TGTGCCAGCAGCTTGGGAGAAACACGGGCTACGCAGTATTTT	CASSLGETRATQYF
-	TRBV7-2	once	TRBJ1-3	TGTGCCAGCAGCCAATACTTCGGGGGCGAGAACACCATATATTTT	CASSQYFGGENTIYF
TRBD1	TRBV28	once	TRBJ2-7	TGTGCCAGCAGAGACAGGGGTCGCTCCTACGAGCAGTACTTC	CASRDRGRSYEQYF
-	TRBV28	-	TRBJ2-2	TGTGCCGAAAGCCAGAACTCGAACACCGGGGAGCTGTTTTTT	CAESQNSNTGELFF
-	TRBV28	-	TRBJ2-5	TGTGCCAGCAGTCTCCCCCGGGGCCCCAAAGAGACCCAGTACTTC	CASSLPRGPKETQYF
TRBD2	TRBV11-3	-	TRBJ2-2	TGTGCCAGCAGCTTAGGCCGACTAGCGGGAGGCACCGGGGAGCTGTTTTTT	CASSLGRLAGGTGELFF
-	TRBV11-3	-	TRBJ2-1	TGTGCCAGCAGCTTGCGGGGCTCCTACAATGAGCAGTTCTTC	CASSLRGSYNEQFF
TRBD1	TRBV5-1	-	TRBJ2-7	TGCGCCAGCAGCCCTTACCCGGGGGGACAGGGAGGTCACGAGCAGTACTTC	CASSPYPGGQGGHEQYF
TRBD2	TRBV29-1	-	TRBJ2-7	TGCAGCGTTGAAAGGAAGGGCGGGGGAGCTTACGAGCAGTACTTC	CSVERKGGGAYEQYF
-	TRBV6-1	-	TRBJ2-5	TGTGCCAGCAGAGAAAGCGGTCAAGAGACCCAGTACTTC	CASRESGQETQYF
-	TRBV2	-	TRBJ1-1	TGTGCCAGCAGGACGATAGCAGAGGGAGGGACTGAAGCTTTCTTT	CASRTIAEGGTEAFF
-	TRBV6-5	-	TRBJ1-1	TGTGCCAGCAGCCGAATAGGGCCGGCTGAAGCTTTCTTT	CASSRIGPAEAFF
-	TRBV9	-	TRBJ2-7	TGTGCCAGCAGCGACAACTACGAGCAGTACTTC	CASSDNYEQYF
TRBD2	TRBV9	once	TRBJ2-1	TGTGCCAGCAGCCCTCACGGGCGGGGGACCTACAATGAGCAGTTCTTC	CASSPHGRGTYNEQFF
-	TRBV6-1	-	TRBJ2-3	TGTGCCAGCAGCGACGGACGGGTAGATACGCAGTATTTT	CASSDGRVDTQYF
-	TRBV6-5	-	TRBJ2-7	TGTGCCAGCAGTTACTCGATGGCCTACGAGCAGTACTTC	CASSYSMAYEQYF
TRBD1	TRBV6-1	-	TRBJ2-7	TGTGCCAGCAGTGGACCGACAGGGGGCACCACTAGCCCCTTAGGCTACGAGCAGTACTTC	CASSGPTGGTTSPLGYEQYF
TRBD2	TRBV28	once	TRBJ2-7	TGTGCCAGCAGTCCATTAGCGGGGGGATTCTACGAGCAGTACTTC	CASSPLAGGFYEQYF
-	TRBV4-1	-	TRBJ1-3	TGCGCCAGCAGCCTAGGACCGTGGGCGTCTTTTAGCTCTGGAAACACCATATATTTT	CASSLGPWASFSSGNTIYF
-	TRBV6-1	-	TRBJ1-1	TGTGCCAGCAGTAAATTAATGGGGCAGGACACTGAAGCTTTCTTT	CASSKLMGQDTEAFF
-	TRBV5-1	-	TRBJ2-7	TGCGCCAGCAGCTTGGGGGTGGGGCGCAAAGGCGAGCAGTACTTC	CASSLGVGRKGEQYF
TRBD1	TRBV7-8	-	TRBJ1-6	TGTGCCAGCAGCCTTAAGGCGGACAGGCACAATTCACCCCTCCACTTT	CASSLKADRHNSPLHF
TRBD2	TRBV13	-	TRBJ2-5	TGTGCCAGCAGCGAACCCGCTGGGCGGGGGGCGAGTACAGAGACCCAGTACTTC	CASSEPAGRGASTETQYF
-	TRBV9	-	TRBJ1-1	TGTGCCAGCAGCTCAATCGAGGGGGGGCGCTGGTCTGAAGCTTTCTTT	CASSSIEGGRWSEAFF
-	TRBV7-3	once	TRBJ2-5	TGTGCCAGCAGCTTATCACAGGGCCAAGAGACCCAGTACTTC	CASSLSQGQETQYF
-	TRBV7-8	-	TRBJ2-7	TGTGCCAGCAGCTTAGTCTTGGGACTTCCCCTCGAGCAGTACTTC	CASSLVLGLPLEQYF
-	TRBV29-1	-	TRBJ2-7	TGCAGCGTATTGGGCCAAAACTACGAGCAGTACTTC	CSVLGQNYEQYF
TRBD1	TRBV7-9	-	TRBJ1-2	TGTGCCAGCAGCTCTACATACAGGGGGGAAGTCTATGGCTACACCTTC	CASSSTYRGEVYGYTF
-	TRBV7-8	-	TRBJ2-1	TGTGCCAGCAGCTTAATCGGGTGGGGGGACAGCCCCTACAATGAGCAGTTCTTC	CASSLIGWGDSPYNEQFF
-	TRBV15	-	TRBJ2-7	TGTGCCACCAGCAGACATTCCGGGGGGCTGGGTGCCGAGCAGTACTTC	CATSRHSGGLGAEQYF
-	TRBV28	-	TRBJ2-3	TGTGCCAGCAGTTTTGAGCGGATTACTAGCACAGATACGCAGTATTTT	CASSFERITSTDTQYF
-	TRBV6-1	-	TRBJ2-3	TGTGCCAGCAGTGAACTTGATTGGTTTGGGGCGGGAGATACGCAGTATTTT	CASSELDWFGAGDTQYF
TRBD1	TRBV19	-	TRBJ1-4	TGTGCCGGTAGTATGCCGCAGGGGGCTGGTGAAAAACTGTTTTTT	CAGSMPQGAGEKLFF
-	TRBV28	-	TRBJ2-7	TGTGCCAGCAGCCCCCCCCGGGCCATCTACGAGCAGTACTTC	CASSPPRAIYEQYF
TRBD1	TRBV7-9	-	TRBJ2-7	TGTGCCAGCAGCCGAGACAGGGGGTATTACGAGCAGTACTTC	CASSRDRGYYEQYF
-	TRBV27	few	TRBJ2-7	TGTGCCAGCAGTTTGTCAGCGGCCTACGAGCAGTACTTC	CASSLSAAYEQYF
-	TRBV2	-	TRBJ1-2	TGTGCCAGGAAACCGAAGGGAACCAACTATGGCTACACCTTC	CARKPKGTNYGYTF
TRBD2	TRBV6-6	-	TRBJ2-3	TGTGCCAGCAGTTACGGACTAGCAGATACGCAGTATTTT	CASSYGLADTQYF
-	TRBV4-1	-	TRBJ2-1	TGCGCCAGCAGCCAAGAGGCGGGCCTCTCCTACAATGAGCAGTTCTTC	CASSQEAGLSYNEQFF
-	TRBV13	-	TRBJ2-5	TGTGCCAGCAGCTTAGTTGGATCCCAAGAGACCCAGTACTTC	CASSLVGSQETQYF
TRBD2	TRBV28	-	TRBJ2-3	TGTGCCAGCAGTCCGGGACTAGCGGGAGGAACCCTTAGCACAGATACGCAGTATTTT	CASSPGLAGGTLSTDTQYF
TRBD2	TRBV7-2	-	TRBJ2-1	TGTGCCAGCAGCGTGGGACTAGCGGGAGGCCATGAGCAGTTCTTC	CASSVGLAGGHEQFF